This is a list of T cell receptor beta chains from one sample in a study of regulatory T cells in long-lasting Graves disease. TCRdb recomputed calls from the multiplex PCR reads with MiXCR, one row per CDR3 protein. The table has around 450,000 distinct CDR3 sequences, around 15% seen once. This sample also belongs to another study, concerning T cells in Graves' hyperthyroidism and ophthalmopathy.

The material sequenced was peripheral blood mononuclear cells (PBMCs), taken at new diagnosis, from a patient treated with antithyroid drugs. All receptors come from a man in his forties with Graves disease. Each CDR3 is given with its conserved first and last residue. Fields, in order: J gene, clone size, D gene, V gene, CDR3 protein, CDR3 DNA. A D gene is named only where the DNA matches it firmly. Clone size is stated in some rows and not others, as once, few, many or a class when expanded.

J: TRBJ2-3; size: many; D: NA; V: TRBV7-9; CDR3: CASSRPPPDTQYF; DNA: TGTGCCAGCAGCCGTCCGCCTCCAGATACGCAGTATTTT
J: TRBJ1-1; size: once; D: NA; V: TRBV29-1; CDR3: CSVEVGDRQAFF; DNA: TGCAGCGTGGAAGTGGGGGACCGTCAAGCTTTCTTT
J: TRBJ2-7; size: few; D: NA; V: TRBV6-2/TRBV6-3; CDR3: CASSYRVGRGTYEQYF; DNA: TGTGCCAGCAGTTACCGGGTGGGTAGGGGGACCTACGAGCAGTACTTC
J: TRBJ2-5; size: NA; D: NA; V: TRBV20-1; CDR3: CSARDGPGETQYF; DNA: TGCAGTGCGCGGGACGGTCCGGGAGAGACCCAGTACTTC
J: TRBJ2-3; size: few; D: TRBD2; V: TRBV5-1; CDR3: CASSPTSGKLNTQYF; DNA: TGCGCCAGCAGCCCCACTAGCGGAAAGCTGAATACGCAGTATTTT
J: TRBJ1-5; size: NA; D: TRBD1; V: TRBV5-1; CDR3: CASSPQTGDGQPQHF; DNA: TGCGCCAGCAGCCCCCAGACAGGGGACGGCCAGCCCCAGCATTTT
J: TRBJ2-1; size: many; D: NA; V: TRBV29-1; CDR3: CSVELIGRPNEQFF; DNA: TGCAGCGTAGAACTAATTGGACGTCCGAATGAGCAGTTCTTC
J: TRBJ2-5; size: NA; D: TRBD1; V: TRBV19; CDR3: CASSIGDSRQETQYF; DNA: TGTGCCAGTAGTATAGGGGACAGCCGCCAAGAGACCCAGTACTTC
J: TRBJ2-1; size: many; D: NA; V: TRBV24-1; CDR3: CATSDFRTSYNEQFF; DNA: TGTGCCACCAGTGATTTCCGGACATCTTACAATGAGCAGTTCTTC
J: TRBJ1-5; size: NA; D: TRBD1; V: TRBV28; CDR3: CASSKIRDRAKPQHF; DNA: TGTGCCAGCAGTAAAATTCGGGACAGGGCTAAGCCCCAGCATTTT
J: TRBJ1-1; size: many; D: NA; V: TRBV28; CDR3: CASSGGGQGNTEAFF; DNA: TGTGCCAGCAGCGGGGGCGGGCAGGGGAACACTGAAGCTTTCTTT
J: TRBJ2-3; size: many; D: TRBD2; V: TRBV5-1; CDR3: CASSYQTSGVGDTQYF; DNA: TGCGCCAGCAGCTACCAGACTAGCGGGGTCGGAGATACGCAGTATTTT
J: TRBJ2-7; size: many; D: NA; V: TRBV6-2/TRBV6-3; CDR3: CASNNIDRDTTYEQYF; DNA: TGTGCCAGCAACAACATAGATCGGGACACCACCTACGAGCAGTACTTC
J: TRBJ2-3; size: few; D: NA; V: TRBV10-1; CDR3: CASSESGAKGDTQYF; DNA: TGCGCCAGCAGTGAGTCTGGTGCCAAAGGGGATACGCAGTATTTT
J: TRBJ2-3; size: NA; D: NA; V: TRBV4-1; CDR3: CASSQDGAGGGTDTQYF; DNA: TGCGCCAGCAGCCAAGATGGGGCCGGCGGGGGCACAGATACGCAGTATTTT
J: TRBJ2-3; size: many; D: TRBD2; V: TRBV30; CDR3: CAWSFSLAGGSTDTQYF; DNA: TGTGCCTGGAGTTTCTCGCTAGCGGGAGGAAGCACAGATACGCAGTATTTT
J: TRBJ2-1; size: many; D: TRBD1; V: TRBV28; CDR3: CATASLGQGFEQFF; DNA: TGTGCCACGGCCAGCCTGGGACAGGGATTTGAGCAGTTCTTC
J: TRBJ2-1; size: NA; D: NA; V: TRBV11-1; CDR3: CASSLSSANEQFF; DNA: TGTGCCAGCAGCTTGAGCTCGGCCAATGAGCAGTTCTTC
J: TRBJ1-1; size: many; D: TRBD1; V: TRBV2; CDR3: CASNGGQEQNTEAFF; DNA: TGTGCCAGCAATGGGGGACAGGAACAGAACACTGAAGCTTTCTTT
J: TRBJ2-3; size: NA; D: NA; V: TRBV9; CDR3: CASSVGGPRYDTQYF; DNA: TGTGCCAGCAGCGTAGGCGGCCCGAGGTATGATACGCAGTATTTT
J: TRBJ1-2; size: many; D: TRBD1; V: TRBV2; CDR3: CASSLQGAHYGYTF; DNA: TGTGCCAGCAGTTTACAGGGGGCGCACTATGGCTACACCTTC
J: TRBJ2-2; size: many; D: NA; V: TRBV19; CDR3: CASSIDRGAELFF; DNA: TGTGCCAGTAGTATAGACAGGGGCGCGGAGCTGTTTTTT
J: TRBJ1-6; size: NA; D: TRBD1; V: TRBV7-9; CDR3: CASSLDRRPNSPLHF; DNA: TGTGCCAGCAGCCTGGACAGGCGACCTAATTCACCCCTCCACTTT
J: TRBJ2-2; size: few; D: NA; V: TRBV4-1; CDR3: CASSLPTSGELFF; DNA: TGCGCCAGCAGCCTTCCTACCTCCGGGGAGCTGTTTTTT
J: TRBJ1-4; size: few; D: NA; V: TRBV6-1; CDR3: CASKGAREGEKLFF; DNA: TGTGCCAGCAAAGGGGCGCGGGAAGGAGAAAAACTGTTTTTT
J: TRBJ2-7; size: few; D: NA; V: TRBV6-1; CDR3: CASTWGAAYEQYF; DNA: TGTGCCAGCACTTGGGGCGCAGCCTACGAGCAGTACTTC
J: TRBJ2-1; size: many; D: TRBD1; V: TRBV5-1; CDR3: CASSLQGQGDGEQFF; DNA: TGCGCCAGCAGCTTGCAGGGACAGGGGGATGGTGAGCAGTTCTTC
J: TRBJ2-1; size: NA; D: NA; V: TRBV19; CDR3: CASSINWNDNEQFF; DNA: TGTGCCAGTAGTATTAACTGGAACGACAATGAGCAGTTCTTC
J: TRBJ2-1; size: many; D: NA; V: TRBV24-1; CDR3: CATSDGQGPYNEQFF; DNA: TGTGCCACCAGTGATGGGCAGGGACCCTACAATGAGCAGTTCTTC
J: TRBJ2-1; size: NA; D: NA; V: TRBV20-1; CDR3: CSASLTPGASNTYNEQFF; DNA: TGCAGTGCTAGCCTAACACCCGGGGCTAGCAATACCTACAATGAGCAGTTCTTC
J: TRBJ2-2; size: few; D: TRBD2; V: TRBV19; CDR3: CASSPAGETGELFF; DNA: TGTGCCAGTAGCCCGGCGGGGGAAACCGGGGAGCTGTTTTTT
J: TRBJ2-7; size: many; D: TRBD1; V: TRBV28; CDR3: CASSLPRTGISYEQYF; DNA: TGTGCCAGCAGTTTACCCCGGACAGGGATTTCCTACGAGCAGTACTTC
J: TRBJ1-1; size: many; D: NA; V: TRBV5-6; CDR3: CASSTGRVGWTEAFF; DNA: TGTGCCAGCAGCACCGGTCGCGTTGGATGGACTGAAGCTTTCTTT
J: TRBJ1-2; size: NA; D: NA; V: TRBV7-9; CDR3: CASSDTTYNYGCTF; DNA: TGTGCCAGCAGCGACACCACTTATAACTATGGCTGCACCTTC
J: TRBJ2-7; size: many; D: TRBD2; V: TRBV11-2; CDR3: CASSLAWGGSYEQYF; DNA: TGTGCCAGCAGCCTCGCGTGGGGGGGTTCCTACGAGCAGTACTTC
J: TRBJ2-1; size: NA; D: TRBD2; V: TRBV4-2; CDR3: CASSQDPQRGGGYNEQFF; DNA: TGTGCCAGCAGCCAAGATCCCCAACGCGGGGGGGGGTACAATGAGCAGTTCTTC
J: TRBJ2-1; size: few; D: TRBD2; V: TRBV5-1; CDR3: CASSRGTSGRSNNEQFF; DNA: TGCGCCAGCAGCAGAGGGACTAGCGGGAGGTCGAACAATGAGCAGTTCTTC
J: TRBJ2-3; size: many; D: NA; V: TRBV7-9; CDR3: CASSSLLADTQYF; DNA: TGTGCCAGCAGCTCCCTCTTAGCAGATACGCAGTATTTT
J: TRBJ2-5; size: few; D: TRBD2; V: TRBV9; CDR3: CASSGGILAGYKTAQYF; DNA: TGTGCCAGCAGCGGAGGCATATTAGCGGGATATAAGACGGCCCAGTACTTC
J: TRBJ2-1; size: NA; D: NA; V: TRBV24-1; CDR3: CATSDNTGGGYNEQFF; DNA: TGTGCCACCAGTGACAACACCGGTGGCGGCTACAATGAGCAGTTCTTC
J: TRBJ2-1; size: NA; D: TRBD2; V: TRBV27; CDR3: CASSLPGLANEQFF; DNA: TGTGCCAGCAGTCTTCCGGGACTAGCCAATGAGCAGTTCTTC
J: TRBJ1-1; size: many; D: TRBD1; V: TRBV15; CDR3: CATSKSPGGTEAFF; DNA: TGTGCCACCAGCAAGAGCCCAGGGGGCACTGAAGCTTTCTTT
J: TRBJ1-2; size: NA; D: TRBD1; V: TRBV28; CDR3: CASRGGGTGARNYGYTF; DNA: TGTGCCAGCAGGGGGGGAGGGACAGGGGCCAGAAACTATGGCTACACCTTC
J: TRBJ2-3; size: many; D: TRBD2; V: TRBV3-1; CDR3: CASSQDWTSGSTDTQYF; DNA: TGTGCCAGCAGCCAAGATTGGACTAGCGGGAGCACAGATACGCAGTATTTT
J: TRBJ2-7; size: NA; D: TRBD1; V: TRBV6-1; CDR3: CASRGTDRYEQYF; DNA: TGTGCCAGCAGGGGGACAGACCGCTACGAGCAGTACTTC
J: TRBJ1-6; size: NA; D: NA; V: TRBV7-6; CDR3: CASSYGKGWHSPLHF; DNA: TGTGCCAGCAGCTACGGAAAAGGATGGCATTCACCCCTCCACTTT